The TCR beta chain under discussion was sequenced for a study of T-cell memory formation after mild COVID-19. TCRdb re-called the 5' RACE reads with MiXCR, one entry per CDR3 protein. The sample yields about 560,000 distinct CDR3 sequences, 15% to 20% seen once. V was clipped by 1 base and J by 4 bases, with 10 bases between them. Germline assignment: CDR1 MGHRA and CDR2 YSYEKL. The CDR3 has 15 amino acids. The chain combines TRBV4-1 with TRBJ2-2, with unresolved D. Sequenced input: PBMCs or a T cell subset sorted from them (not recorded which). The TCR comes from an adult woman who had mild COVID-19 (a few samples of this study predate the infection). Cell type and time point are not known. As DNA, the CDR3 is TGCGCCAGCAGCCAAGTCCCCGGACGCACCGGGGAGCTGTTTTTT. Translation: CASSQVPGRTGELFF.